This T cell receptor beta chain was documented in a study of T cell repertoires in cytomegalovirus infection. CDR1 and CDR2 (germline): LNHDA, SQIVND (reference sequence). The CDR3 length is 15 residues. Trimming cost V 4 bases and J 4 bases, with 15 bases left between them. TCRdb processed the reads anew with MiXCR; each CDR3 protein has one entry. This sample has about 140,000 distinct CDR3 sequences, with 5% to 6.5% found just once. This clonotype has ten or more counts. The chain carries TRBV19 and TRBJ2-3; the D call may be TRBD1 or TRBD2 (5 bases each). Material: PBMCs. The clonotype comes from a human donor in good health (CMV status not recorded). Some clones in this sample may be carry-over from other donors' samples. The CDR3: CASSTRAVGADTQYF. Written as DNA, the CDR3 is TGTGCCAGTAGTACTCGGGCCGTGGGGGCAGATACGCAGTATTTT. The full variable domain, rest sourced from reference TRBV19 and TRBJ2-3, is DGGITQSPKYLFRKEGQNVTLSCEQNLNHDAMYWYRQDPGQGLRLIYYSQIVNDFQKGDIAEGYSVSREKKESFPLTVTSAQKNPTAFYLCASSTRAVGADTQYFGPGTRLTVL.